The source of this TCR beta chain is a study of cytomegalovirus exposure and HLA in healthy donors. In the PCR, 60 Vbeta and 13 Jbeta primers were used. Sequencing used immunoSEQ multiplex PCR; TCRdb keeps in-frame clones, though not all of them. The repertoire includes approximately 210,000 clones, 75% to 80% of them detected once, and 2% to 2.5% sits in the top ten. The CDR3 runs 14 residues. With V trimmed by 9 bases and J by 0 bases, 4 bases remained unmatched. Per the germline V gene, CDR1 is ENHRY and CDR2 is SYGVKD. Sequenced: PBMCs. This clonotype originated in a woman in her twenties or thirties in good health and CMV-seropositive. This chain joins TRBV10-3 and TRBJ2-2, with 7 bases identical to TRBD1. The CDR3 sequence is CAISDRANTGELFF. CDR3 coding DNA: TGTGCCATTTCTGACAGGGCGAACACCGGGGAGCTGTTTTTT.